This T cell receptor (beta chain) was identified during a study of HIV-infected patients and healthy controls (dated by TCRdb to the mid-2010s). For context, the study as a whole: Whether deep TCR repertoire sequencing of small blood samples from HIV patients could capture immune perturbation and reconstitution was tested in the study.

CDR1 is given as DFQATT and CDR2 as SNEGSKA, both from the germline V gene (reference sequence). Including the terminal cysteine and phenylalanine, the CDR3 comprises 15 residues. The sequence is cut down to CDR3 DNA, 45 bases in frame from base 1. The V and J ends are trimmed by 5 bases and 9 bases, leaving 20 bases between them. Study-wide conclusions, independent of this receptor: Size-matched repertoire data did not replicate the apparent post-therapy recovery of the Gini index in HIV-infected patients. Mean usage differed significantly between HIV-infected patients and controls for eight alpha and eight beta V genes. MAIT cell alpha-chain CDR3s were found at high frequency in healthy controls but were severely depleted in HIV+ repertoires. By Jaccard index and by the count of highly shared sequences, healthy controls shared more CDR3s between individuals than HIV+ patients did. The use of whole blood limited sequencing depth and precluded separation of the dynamics of distinct T-cell subpopulations. HLA typing of donors was not performed in the study. In the samples, alpha-beta chain pairing was left undetermined. During therapy, a significant decrease in frequency was seen for HIV-associated CDR3s, whereas no significant change was found for CMV-associated CDR3s, although most of them became more frequent. Compared with untreated HIV+ repertoires, healthy control repertoires had roughly threefold more distinct CDR3s and higher Shannon diversity. Unequal numbers of distinct sequences between patients and controls complicated comparisons, and size-matching overweighted rare events from HIV-infected data. The observed differences in diversity were not explained by the slight differences in age and sex profiles between the study cohorts. Processing was restricted to sixteen HIV-infected individuals, which the authors judged to be a major constraint on the generalizability of the findings. Oligoclonality may be reflected in the significantly higher mean Gini indices of HIV-infected repertoires compared with controls.

Reverse transcription of around 450 ng RNA was performed with SuperScript III using primers directed against the alpha and beta constant regions. Separate alpha and beta chain libraries were generated by chain-specific third strand synthesis with multiplexing indices. To avoid primer bias, the protocol used one single primer pair to amplify every rearrangement within a chain, and the protocol also attached molecular barcodes to each cDNA molecule. Purified cDNA was joined by T4 RNA Ligase 1 to a 5' RACE adapter carrying a random hexamer and the SP2 sequencing primer site. With slow temperature ramps used to favor optimal annealing, second strand synthesis was primed from the SP2 site with Phusion polymerase. The 12-nucleotide barcode on each molecule comprised two random hexamer sequences, both introduced before amplification and concatenated. A brief initial PCR introduced P5 and P7 adapter elements together with a second index, and a 23-cycle amplification PCR using P5s and P7 primers was subsequently performed. In total the libraries went through about 29 PCR cycles, after which the libraries were quantified on a Qubit, sized on a Bioanalyzer, and diluted to around 3.9 nM. Normalized libraries were sequenced on an Illumina MiSeq with 2 x 250 paired-end kits. MinElute columns were the means by which the reverse transcription reactions were cleaned up, and the reactions were eluted into approximately 10 ul Tris-Cl. A 1:1 ratio of AMPure XP beads was used to clean the adapter ligations after they had run for approximately 20 hours at 16 degrees C. For the original study's pipeline: A modified Decombinator that output V, J, insert and barcode information was used to process the demultiplexed FASTQ files. Sequences sharing a barcode but differing from the dominant sequence were discarded as errors, and barcodes clustered at Levenshtein distance 3 were counted to estimate original cDNA molecules. For downstream analyses, the R packages ineq, vegan, igraph and RCytoscape were used, along with IMGT nomenclature and CDR3 definitions. V gene usage was computed over distinct sequences, each TCR counted once to avoid skew from clonal expansion. Similarity networks connected unique CDR3 amino acid sequences within a donor whenever two sequences differed by a single Levenshtein edit. The authors compiled published HIV-specific CDR3s (approximately 86 alpha, several hundred beta) and CMV-specific CDR3s (more than 12 alpha, 253 beta) and searched for them in the repertoires. Lower sequence numbers were not the cause of the decreased diversity in patients, as random subsampling to size-matched repertoires showed. TCRdb cleaned the public reads at Q25 with fastp, built clones with MiXCR and kept in-frame beta chains. Rows are combined by CDR3 protein, so each entry shows the most common genes and DNA. TCRdb, rather than the study authors, made the V and J calls. The sample yields some 19,000 distinct CDR3 sequences; around 10% were counted once. The ten most abundant clones make up about 3% of the sample.

Many counts were recorded for this clonotype. The antigen it recognizes is unknown. No qualities accompany the bases; no much larger clone lies one base away. Since whole blood was used without any cell fractionation, the repertoire reflected all peripheral T cells in unsorted form. Roughly 10 uninfected healthy donors were sampled as controls, a few of whom were sampled twice roughly 3 months apart. For RNA extraction, an approximately 2.5 ml sample of peripheral blood was drawn into Tempus tubes. The TURBO-DNase kit was used to remove leftover genomic DNA, and GLOBINclear was used to deplete globin mRNA.

The chain employs TRBV20-1 and TRBJ1-6; TRBD1 is perhaps the D gene, given 5 matching bases. The source of this sequence is an adult in good health. Sequenced: blood. The bases read TGCAGTGCTGCTTCCGGGACCCTAGAAACTTCACCCCTCCACTTT. This yields the protein CSAASGTLETSPLHF.